This TCR beta chain emerged from a study of T cell changes during pregnancy in multiple sclerosis. Profiled with immunoSEQ multiplex PCR; TCRdb holds only in-frame clones, not every one. This sample has tens of thousands of clones, with 89% found just once. The sequencing used CD4+ T cells from peripheral blood mononuclear cells, collected in the first trimester of pregnancy. This sequence was found in a female donor with multiple sclerosis, enrolled in a pregnancy study.

The CDR3 DNA reads TGTGCCAGCTCACCACGGGGCTCAAACGTACGAGAGACCCAGTACTTC. It specifies CASSPRGSNVRETQYF. The chain carries TRBV18 and TRBJ2-5; the D gene is possibly TRBD1 (5 bases). V shed 1 base and J shed 4 bases, with 16 bases lying between them. Per the germline V gene, CDR1 is KGHSH and CDR2 is LQKENI. This CDR3 region has 16 residues.